This TCR beta chain appears in the sequencing data of a study of patients and donors after allogeneic stem cell transplantation. The germline V gene has CDR1 SGHNT and CDR2 YENEEA. V shed 4 bases, J shed 8 bases, and the junction held 8 bases outside the gene matches. This CDR3 has 15 amino acids. TCRdb reprocessed the RT-PCR reads via MiXCR and lists one record per CDR3 protein. The repertoire holds about 960,000 distinct CDR3 sequences, with approximately 18% as singletons. This clonotype has just a few counts. The sequencing input was blood, either unsorted or a sorted T cell fraction (not recorded which). The receptor was derived from a human donor who was either an allogeneic HSCT recipient or a stem cell or donor lymphocyte infusion donor (not recorded which). It is not recorded whose cells these are; they may come from a transplant donor. The chain uses TRBV11-3 and TRBJ2-1; 10 nucleotides align to TRBD1. CDR3 protein: CASSWGQGREDEQFF. In DNA, the CDR3 is TGTGCCAGCAGCTGGGGACAGGGGAGGGAAGATGAGCAGTTCTTC.